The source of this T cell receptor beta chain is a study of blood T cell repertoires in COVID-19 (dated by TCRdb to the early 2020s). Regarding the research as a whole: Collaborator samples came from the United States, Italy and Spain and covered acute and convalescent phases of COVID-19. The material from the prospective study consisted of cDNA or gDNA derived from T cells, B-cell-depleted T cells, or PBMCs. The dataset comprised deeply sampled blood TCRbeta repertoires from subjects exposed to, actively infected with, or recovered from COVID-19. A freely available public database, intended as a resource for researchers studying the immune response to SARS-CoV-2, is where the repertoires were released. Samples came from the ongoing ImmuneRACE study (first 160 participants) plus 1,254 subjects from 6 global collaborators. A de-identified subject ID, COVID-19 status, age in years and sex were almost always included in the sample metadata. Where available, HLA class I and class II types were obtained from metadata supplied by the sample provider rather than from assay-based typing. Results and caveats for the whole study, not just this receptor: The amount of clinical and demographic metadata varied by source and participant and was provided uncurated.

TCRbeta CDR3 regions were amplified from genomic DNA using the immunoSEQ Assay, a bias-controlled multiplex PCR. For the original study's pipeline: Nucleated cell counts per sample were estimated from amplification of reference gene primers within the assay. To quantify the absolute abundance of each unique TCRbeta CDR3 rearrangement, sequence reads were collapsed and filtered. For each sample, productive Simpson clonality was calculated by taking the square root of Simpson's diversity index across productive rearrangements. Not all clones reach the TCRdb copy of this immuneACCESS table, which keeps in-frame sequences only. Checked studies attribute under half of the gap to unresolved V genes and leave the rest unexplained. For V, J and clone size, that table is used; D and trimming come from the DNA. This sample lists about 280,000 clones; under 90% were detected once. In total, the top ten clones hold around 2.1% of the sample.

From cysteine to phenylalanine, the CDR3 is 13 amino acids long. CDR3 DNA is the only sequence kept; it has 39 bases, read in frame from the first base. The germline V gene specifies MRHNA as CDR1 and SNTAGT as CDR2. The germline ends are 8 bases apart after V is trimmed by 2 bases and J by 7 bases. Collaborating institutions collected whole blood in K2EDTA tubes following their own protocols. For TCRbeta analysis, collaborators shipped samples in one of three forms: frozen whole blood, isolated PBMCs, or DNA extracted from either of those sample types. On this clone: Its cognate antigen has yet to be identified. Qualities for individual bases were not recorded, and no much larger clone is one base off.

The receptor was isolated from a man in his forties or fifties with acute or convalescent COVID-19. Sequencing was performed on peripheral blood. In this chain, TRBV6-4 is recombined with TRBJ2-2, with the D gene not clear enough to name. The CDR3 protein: CASSDQASGELFF. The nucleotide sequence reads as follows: TGTGCCAGCAGTGACCAGGCGAGCGGGGAGCTGTTTTTT.